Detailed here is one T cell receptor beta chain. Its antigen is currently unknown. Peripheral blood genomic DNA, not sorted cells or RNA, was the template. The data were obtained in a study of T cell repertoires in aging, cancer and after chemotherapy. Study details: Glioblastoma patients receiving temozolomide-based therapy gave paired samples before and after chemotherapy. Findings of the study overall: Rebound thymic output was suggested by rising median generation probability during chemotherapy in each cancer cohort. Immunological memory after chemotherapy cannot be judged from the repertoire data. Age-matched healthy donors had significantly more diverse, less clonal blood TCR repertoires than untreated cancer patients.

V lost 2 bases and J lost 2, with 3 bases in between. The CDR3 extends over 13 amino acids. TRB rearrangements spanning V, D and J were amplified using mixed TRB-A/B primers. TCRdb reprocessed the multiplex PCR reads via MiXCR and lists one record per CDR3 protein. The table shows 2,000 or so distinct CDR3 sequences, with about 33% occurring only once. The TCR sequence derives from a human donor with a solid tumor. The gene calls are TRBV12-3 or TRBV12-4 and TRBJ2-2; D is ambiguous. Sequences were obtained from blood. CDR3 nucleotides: TGTGCCAGCAGTTTATTAAACACCGGGGAGCTGTTTTTT. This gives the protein CASSLLNTGELFF.